This T cell receptor (beta chain) comes out of a study of Graves' ophthalmopathy and Graves' hyperthyroidism. The wider study: Peripheral blood samples were taken at initial diagnosis, before any treatment.

The TCR beta CDR3 regions underwent amplification from RNA transcripts. First-round RT-PCR used HTBI primers; second-round multiplex PCR followed. TCRdb itself ran the multiplex PCR reads through MiXCR, one entry per CDR3 protein. The sample shows about 210,000 distinct CDR3 sequences, roughly 27% of them seen only once. This clonotype was counted at least ten times. The CDR3 spans 13 residues. Germline V gene sequence: CDR1 LNHDA, CDR2 SQIVND (reference sequence). Deletions cut 0 bases from V and 8 bases from J, with 7 bases between. The V gene is TRBV19, the J gene TRBJ2-2, with a weak D call TRBD1 (5 bases). The receptor's source is a man aged 50-59 years with Graves' ophthalmopathy. Sequencing input: peripheral blood. The CDR3 nucleotides are TGTGCCAGTAGTATAGAAGGGGAAGGGGAGCTGTTTTTT. It encodes CASSIEGEGELFF.